This T cell receptor beta chain was profiled in a study of blood T cells in healthy people across ages. The donors, all healthy, were Caucasians living in Russia, aged about 6 to 100. Each individual donor underwent a draw of ten milliliters of peripheral blood. The ends were cut back, 0 bases at V and 0 bases at J, with 12 bases in the middle. The germline V gene encodes CDR1 LGHNA and CDR2 YNFKEQ. The CDR3 runs 16 residues. The use of a sample-barcoded 5' primer and a J-beta primer mix characterized a second PCR of about 7 to 12 cycles. Tagging of each cDNA molecule was performed by a template-switch adaptor with 12 random nucleotides. Via MiXCR, TCRdb re-called the 5' RACE reads, giving one row per CDR3 protein. This table has about 640,000 distinct CDR3 sequences, roughly three fifths appearing once.

The chain carries TRBV4-2 and TRBJ2-7; no firm D call. Sequenced sample: blood. This receptor was obtained from a man aged 55 to 70 in good health. CDR3 in amino acids: CASSQDLWVTSYEQYF. The CDR3 nucleotides read TGTGCCAGCAGCCAAGATCTTTGGGTAACCTCCTACGAGCAGTACTTC.